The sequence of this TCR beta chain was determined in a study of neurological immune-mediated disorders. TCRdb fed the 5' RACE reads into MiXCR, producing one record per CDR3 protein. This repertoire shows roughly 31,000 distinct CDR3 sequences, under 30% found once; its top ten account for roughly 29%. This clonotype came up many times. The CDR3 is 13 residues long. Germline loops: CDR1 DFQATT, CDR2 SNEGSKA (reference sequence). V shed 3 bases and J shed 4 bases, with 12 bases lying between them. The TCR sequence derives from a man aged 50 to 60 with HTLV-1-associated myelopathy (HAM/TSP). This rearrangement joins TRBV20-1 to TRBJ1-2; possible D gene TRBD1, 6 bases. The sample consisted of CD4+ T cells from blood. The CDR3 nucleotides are TGCAGTGCTAGGGGCAGGGGACCCTATGGCTACACCTTC. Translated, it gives CSARGRGPYGYTF.